The clone carrying this T cell receptor (beta chain) has only a few counts. The data were taken from a study of blood T cells in healthy people across ages. V shed 5 bases and J shed 6 bases, with 16 bases lying between them. Germline lookup yields CDR1 SGHTA and CDR2 FQGTGA. CDR3 length: 14 residues. Healthy Russian Caucasian donors spanned ages roughly 6 to 100 years. Researchers collected 7.5 to 10 milliliters of peripheral blood from every single donor. Primers used in a second PCR of roughly 6 to 11 cycles were a sample-barcoded 5' primer and a J-beta primer mix. A template-switch adaptor that had 12 random nucleotides put a tag on each cDNA molecule. TCRdb fed the 5' RACE reads into MiXCR, producing one record per CDR3 protein. The table records 1.8 million or so distinct CDR3 sequences, more than 35% of them present only once.

This clonotype was obtained from a human donor in good health. The V and J genes are TRBV7-3 and TRBJ1-1, with D maybe TRBD1 (6 bases). Sequenced material: blood. CDR3 loop: CASSATYRDSEAFF. The CDR3 bases are TGTGCCAGCAGCGCGACCTACAGGGACTCTGAAGCTTTCTTT.